This entry is about one TCR beta chain. Germline CDR1 reads ENHRY; CDR2 reads SYGVKD. CDR3 length: 15 amino acids. V lost 3 bases to trimming and J lost 7 bases, with 18 bases between them. Profiled with immunoSEQ multiplex PCR; TCRdb holds only in-frame clones, not every one. This sample carries more than 2,000,000 clones, approximately 92% of them seen once, and the ten largest clones take over 0.12%. Donors included only healthy HIV-negative adults lacking recent acute infections or vaccinations. Division of CD4+ cells produced a CD45RA+ naive subset and a CD45RA-negative memory subset. The data belong to a study of shared clonotypes between healthy human individuals. Study in general: The donors, two women and a few men, were aged 18 to 49. Every donor yielded three CD4 naive, three CD4 memory, two CD8 naive and one CD8 memory plate.

This sequence joins TRBV10-3 and TRBJ1-2; D not certain. The material sequenced was naive CD4+ T cells sorted from blood. The subset: CD45RA+ positively selected. The clonotype comes from a man between 18 and 35 years old in good health. In nucleotides, the CDR3 is TGTGCCATCAGTGACGTCCGGGTCGGCGGAAGTGGCTACACCTTC. Its translation is CAISDVRVGGSGYTF.